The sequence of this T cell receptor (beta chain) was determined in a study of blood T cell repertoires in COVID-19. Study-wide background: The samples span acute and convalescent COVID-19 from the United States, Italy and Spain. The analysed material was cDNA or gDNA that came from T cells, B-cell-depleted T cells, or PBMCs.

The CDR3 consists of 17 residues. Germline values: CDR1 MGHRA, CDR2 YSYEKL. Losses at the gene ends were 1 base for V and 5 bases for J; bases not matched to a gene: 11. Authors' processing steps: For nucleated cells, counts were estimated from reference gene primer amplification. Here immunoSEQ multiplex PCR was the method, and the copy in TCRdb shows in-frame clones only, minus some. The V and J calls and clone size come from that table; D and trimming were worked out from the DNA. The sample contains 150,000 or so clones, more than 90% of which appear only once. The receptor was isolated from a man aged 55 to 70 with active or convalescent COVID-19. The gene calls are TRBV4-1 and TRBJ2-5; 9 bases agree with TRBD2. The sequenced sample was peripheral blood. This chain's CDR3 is CASSQGKTSGLGETQYF. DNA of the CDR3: TGCGCCAGCAGCCAAGGGAAGACTAGCGGCCTTGGGGAGACCCAGTACTTC.